A selection of T cell receptor beta chains follows, all from one sample in a study of somatic mutations in cytotoxic T cells in rheumatoid arthritis. Assay: immunoSEQ multiplex PCR; the TCRdb copy retains only in-frame clones and omits some. In the table there are about 10,000 clones, roughly 80% of which are singletons. The sequencing sample was made of CD8+ T cells sorted from blood. These receptors were taken from a man between 50 and 59 years old in good health. Both conserved end residues are part of each CDR3. Fields, in order: D gene, V gene, J gene, clone size, CDR3 protein, CDR3 DNA. A D gene is named only where the DNA matches it firmly. Some rows mark clone size as missing; the rest say once, few, many or name a class of expanded clone.

>.|TRBV9|TRBJ2-2|.
CASSVGGGDTGELFF
TGTGCCAGCAGCGTAGGAGGGGGGGACACCGGGGAGCTGTTTTTT
>.|TRBV4-2|TRBJ1-2|.
CASSQGSGEGYGYTF
TGTGCCAGCAGCCAAGGGTCAGGGGAAGGGTATGGCTACACCTTC
>.|TRBV15|TRBJ1-2|.
CATSRIQGSNNNYGYTF
TGTGCCACCAGCAGAATACAGGGATCCAATAATAACTATGGCTACACCTTC
>.|TRBV4-1|TRBJ1-2|.
CASSQARGGGVNYGYTF
TGCGCCAGCAGCCAAGCTCGGGGGGGAGGCGTTAACTATGGCTACACCTTC
>.|TRBV4-1|TRBJ1-4|.
CASSQAMRSAEKLFF
TGCGCCAGCAGCCAAGCCATGAGAAGCGCCGAAAAACTGTTTTTT
>TRBD1|TRBV20-1|TRBJ2-1|.
CSVKRGLEQFF
TGCAGTGTCAAAAGGGGGCTTGAGCAGTTCTTC
>.|TRBV15|TRBJ2-7|.
CATSRDRFKYEQYF
TGTGCCACCAGCAGAGATAGATTCAAATACGAGCAGTACTTC
>TRBD1|TRBV2|TRBJ2-2|.
CASSRQGAGTGELFF
TGTGCCAGCAGTCGACAGGGGGCGGGGACCGGGGAGCTGTTTTTT
>TRBD2|TRBV11-2|TRBJ2-3|.
CASSTSGLTDTQYF
TGTGCCAGCAGCACTAGCGGGCTCACAGATACGCAGTATTTT
>.|TRBV10-3|TRBJ1-2|.
CAISETSSDGYTF
TGTGCCATCAGTGAGACATCGTCCGATGGCTACACCTTC
>TRBD2|TRBV9|TRBJ2-5|.
CASSGGSLAGAGQETQYF
TGTGCCAGCAGCGGAGGATCACTAGCGGGGGCGGGTCAAGAGACCCAGTACTTC
>TRBD1|TRBV9|TRBJ2-5|.
CASSPTGDAWETQYF
TGTGCCAGCAGTCCAACAGGGGATGCGTGGGAGACCCAGTACTTC
>.|TRBV18|TRBJ1-2|.
CASSPNDRSYGYTF
TGTGCCAGCTCACCAAACGACAGGAGCTATGGCTACACCTTC
>TRBD1|TRBV4-3|TRBJ2-2|once
CASSPSSDRALGTGELFF
TGCGCCAGCAGCCCTTCCTCGGACAGGGCCCTTGGCACCGGGGAGCTGTTTTTT
>.|TRBV7-6|TRBJ2-3|.
CASSFTGTDTQYF
TGTGCCAGCAGCTTCACGGGGACAGATACGCAGTATTTT